Below are 32 T cell receptor beta chains sequenced from a single sample in a study of OX40 agonist ivuxolimab in advanced cancers. The assay was immunoSEQ multiplex PCR, and TCRdb's table has in-frame clones only and misses some. The sample includes approximately 76,000 clones, more than 85% of them seen just once. The sequencing here drew on CD4+ or CD8+ T cells sorted from blood, taken in a trial of the OX40 agonist ivuxolimab. The receptors were gathered from an adult with an advanced solid tumor such as melanoma, head and neck, liver or kidney cancer.

The chain has TRBV6-6 and TRBJ2-2; unclear D gene. The germline V gene encodes CDR1 MNHNY and CDR2 SVGAGI (reference sequence). V gave up 6 bases and J gave up 6 bases, with 8 bases separating them. The CDR3 has 12 amino acids. The CDR3 coding sequence is TGTGCCAGCAGATATCAGGCCGGGGAGCTGTTTTTT. The encoded protein is CASRYQAGELFF.

V is TRBV25-1 and J is TRBJ2-5; D uncertain. Germline CDR1 and CDR2: MGHDK and SYGVNS. Trimming removed 3 bases from V and 5 bases from J, with 13 bases in between. The CDR3 runs to 14 residues. The CDR3 is CASSEFKEGETQYF. The CDR3 nucleotides are TGTGCCAGCAGTGAGTTTAAAGAAGGGGAGACCCAGTACTTC.

The chain combines TRBV6-1 with TRBJ1-5, with D possibly TRBD1 on 5 matching bases. The length of the CDR3 is 14 residues. V was shortened by 8 bases and J by 0 bases, with 11 bases between the two germline ends. CDR1 and CDR2 from the germline V gene are MNHNS and SASEGT. CDR3 protein: CASGASDSNQPQHF. DNA for the CDR3: TGTGCCAGCGGGGCATCCGATAGCAATCAGCCCCAGCATTTT.

The chain has TRBV27 and TRBJ1-2, with D maybe TRBD1 (6 bases). This CDR3 contains 16 residues. V was pared by 2 bases and J by 2 bases, with 15 bases between. Germline assignment: CDR1 MNHEY and CDR2 SMNVEV (reference sequence). In DNA form, the CDR3 reads TGTGCCAGCAGTTTACAATTGGACAGTTCAAACTATGGCTACACCTTC. It is translated as CASSLQLDSSNYGYTF.

This clone was seen a single time. The chain links TRBV15 to TRBJ1-1; D is possibly TRBD1 (5 bases). Germline lookup yields CDR1 LNHNV and CDR2 YYDKDF (reference sequence). V was cut by 0 bases and J by 8 bases, with 13 bases left in between. The CDR3 is made up of 14 amino acids. Written as DNA, the CDR3 is TGTGCCACCAGCAGAGATAAGTTCTGGGGCGAAGCTTTCTTT. It codes for CATSRDKFWGEAFF.

The chain couples TRBV21-1 to TRBJ1-2. TRBV21-1 is reported as a pseudogene. The length of the CDR3 is 14 residues. CDR3 coding DNA: TGTGCCAGCACCCAAAGGGCGGGGCTGAAAGGCTACACCTTC. Translated, it gives CASTQRAGLKGYTF.

The CDR3 reads CASSAQDRPETQYF. The CDR3 DNA follows: TGTGCCAGCAGCGCACAGGACAGGCCGGAGACCCAGTACTTC. The chain carries TRBV9 and TRBJ2-5, with 7 bases matching TRBD1. The CDR3 extends over 14 amino acids. V dropped 3 bases and J dropped 5; count of bases not matched to a gene: 7. Germline V gene lookup returns CDR1 SGDLS and CDR2 YYNGEE.

The V call is TRBV27, the J call TRBJ1-3; D not certain. This CDR3 has 15 amino acids. The germline gives CDR1 MNHEY, CDR2 SMNVEV (reference sequence). With 2 bases removed from V and 0 bases from J, the gap between germline ends came to 8 bases. The CDR3 region has the DNA TGTGCCAGCAGTTTAGGCGACCCCTCTGGAAACACCATATATTTT. It encodes CASSLGDPSGNTIYF.

This chain connects TRBV14 to TRBJ2-3, with D possibly TRBD1 on 6 matching bases. The CDR3 contains 14 residues. Per the germline V gene, CDR1 is SGHDN and CDR2 is FVKESK. V shed 2 bases and J shed 5 bases, with 11 bases lying between them. The CDR3, as DNA: TGTGCCAGCAGCCAATTCGAACAGGGAGATACGCAGTATTTT. The encoded protein is CASSQFEQGDTQYF. The full variable domain, completed using reference TRBV14 and TRBJ2-3, is EAGVTQFPSHSVIEKGQTVTLRCDPISGHDNLYWYRRVMGKEIKFLLHFVKESKQDESGMPNNRFLAERTGGTYSTLKVQPAELEDSGVYFCASSQFEQGDTQYFGPGTRLTVL.

The J gene is TRBJ1-3, the V gene TRBV27; 9 bases agree with TRBD1. V lost 5 bases, J lost 7 bases, and 9 bases stayed unmatched. Germline V gene data show CDR1 as MNHEY and CDR2 as SMNVEV (reference sequence). The CDR3 loop spans 15 amino acids. CDR3 coding DNA: TGTGCCAGCAGTCCAACCAGACAGGGGGAGAACACCATATATTTT. Its translation is CASSPTRQGENTIYF.

The V gene is TRBV29-1, the J gene TRBJ2-3, with a weak D call TRBD2 (7 bases). V dropped 6 bases and J dropped 0 bases, with 19 bases sitting between them. This CDR3 is 16 amino acids long. Germline loops: CDR1 SQVTM, CDR2 ANQGSEA. This CDR3 reads CSVRWPGGPSTDTQYF. The CDR3, as DNA: TGCAGCGTGAGATGGCCCGGGGGGCCGAGCACAGATACGCAGTATTTT.

The rearrangement links TRBV6-4 to TRBJ2-2; 7 nucleotides agree with TRBD1. Trimming removed 5 bases from V and 4 bases from J; junction bases left unmatched: 7. Germline values: CDR1 MRHNA, CDR2 SNTAGT. The CDR3 loop spans 15 amino acids. CDR3 coding DNA: TGTGCCAGCAGTCAAACAGGGGAAACCACCGGGGAGCTGTTTTTT. It yields the protein CASSQTGETTGELFF.

The J gene is TRBJ2-2, the V gene TRBV5-5, with 8 bases aligning to TRBD1. V lost 4 bases, J lost 5 bases, and 4 bases stayed unmatched. The CDR3 contains 14 residues. Per germline, CDR1 SGHKS and CDR2 YYEKEE (reference sequence). CDR3 nucleotides: TGTGCCAGCAGCCCAGGGGGCCGGACCGGGGAGCTGTTTTTT. It codes for CASSPGGRTGELFF.

The chain is built from TRBV7-9 and TRBJ2-3; 9 bases line up with TRBD1. Germline trimming cut 4 bases from V and 4 bases from J; bases unmatched to any gene: 9. CDR1 and CDR2 from the germline V gene are SEHNR and FQNEAQ (reference sequence). The CDR3 length is 16 residues. The CDR3 here is CASSSAGTGYPDTQYF. DNA of the CDR3: TGTGCCAGCAGCTCAGCCGGGACAGGGTATCCAGATACGCAGTATTTT.

CDR3 region: CASSLVRPQSRANVLTF. CDR3 bases: TGTGCCAGCAGCTTGGTAAGGCCACAAAGTCGGGCCAACGTCCTGACTTTC. The rearrangement links TRBV7-7 to TRBJ2-6, with D unclear. The CDR3 extends over 17 amino acids. Trimming removed 3 bases at V and 5 bases at J, with 17 bases between. The V gene's germline CDR1 is SSHAT and CDR2 FNYEAQ (reference sequence).

Only a few counts were recorded for this clone. V and J are TRBV27 and TRBJ1-2, with D hard to call. The CDR3 sequence is 13 residues long. V was pared by 3 bases and J by 6 bases, with 11 bases between. In germline, CDR1 is MNHEY, CDR2 SMNVEV (reference sequence). The CDR3 spells CASSFSGVDGYTF. CDR3 coding DNA: TGTGCCAGCAGTTTCTCCGGGGTGGATGGCTACACCTTC.

The table lists this clone with a count of one. This chain connects TRBV4-1 to TRBJ2-7, with TRBD1 matching 7 bases. Trimming took 2 bases from V and 2 from J; bases not matched to a gene: 12. Germline V lookup: CDR1 MGHRA, CDR2 YSYEKL. The CDR3 runs 17 residues. This chain's CDR3 is CASSQKFGTELPYEQYF. The CDR3 DNA is TGCGCCAGCAGCCAAAAATTCGGGACAGAATTACCCTACGAGCAGTACTTC.

The V call is TRBV4-1, the J call TRBJ1-2; no definite D call. Germline V gene data show CDR1 as MGHRA and CDR2 as YSYEKL. The CDR3 extends over 15 amino acids. Trimming left V 2 bases short and J 8 bases short, with 18 bases between. CDR3 nucleotides: TGCGCCAGCAGCCAATACGACGGGCCCACGGGGGGCTACACCTTC. This translates into CASSQYDGPTGGYTF.

The rearrangement links TRBV19 to TRBJ2-7; 8 nucleotides match TRBD1. Germline-derived CDR1 and CDR2 are LNHDA and SQIVND (reference sequence). The CDR3 has 14 residues. The V segment lost 5 bases and the J segment 4 bases; nucleotides outside the gene matches: 7. The CDR3 nucleotides are TGTGCCAGTAGTCCCGGGACAGGTACATACGAGCAGTACTTC. Translation gives CASSPGTGTYEQYF.

The chain uses TRBV27 and TRBJ2-7, with a weak D call TRBD2 (5 bases). V was clipped by 0 bases and J by 3 bases, with 21 bases between them. Germline V gives CDR1 MNHEY, CDR2 SMNVEV (reference sequence). This CDR3 spans 18 amino acids. CDR3 amino acids: CASSLSPPMSLGRYEQYF. In DNA, the CDR3 is TGTGCCAGCAGTTTATCCCCCCCCATGTCACTAGGGCGCTACGAGCAGTACTTC.

This chain uses TRBV5-1 with TRBJ1-1; D is uncertain. V gave up 1 base and J gave up 1 base, with 8 bases separating them. Germline assignment: CDR1 SGHRS and CDR2 YFSETQ. The CDR3 spans 14 residues. The CDR3 nucleotides read TGCGCCAGCAGCTTGCTGGTAGGGAACACTGAAGCTTTCTTT. Translated: CASSLLVGNTEAFF.

The chain is built from TRBV4-1 and TRBJ2-7; 9 bases align to TRBD2. With 6 bases clipped from V and 3 bases from J, the junction kept 3 bases outside the gene matches. The CDR3 runs to 13 residues. The germline gives CDR1 MGHRA, CDR2 YSYEKL. Written as DNA, the CDR3 is TGCGCCAGCAGAGGCGGGGGGGACTACGAGCAGTACTTC. It translates to CASRGGGDYEQYF.

This CDR3 is CASSLYGTGNLWDPEKLFF. CDR3 bases: TGTGCCAGCAGCTTATACGGGACAGGGAATTTGTGGGACCCTGAAAAACTGTTTTTT. The V call is TRBV7-8, the J call TRBJ1-4; 9 bases fit TRBD1. The CDR3 is 19 amino acids. With V trimmed by 2 bases and J by 7 bases, 17 bases remained unmatched. Per germline, CDR1 SGHVS and CDR2 FQNEAQ.

This clone showed up just once. This rearrangement joins TRBV9 to TRBJ2-7; weak D call: TRBD2 (6 bases). Trimming shortened V by 3 bases and J by 0 bases, and 10 bases separated the two germline ends. The CDR3 extends over 14 amino acids. Germline V gives CDR1 SGDLS, CDR2 YYNGEE. The CDR3 region is CASSGSGPSYEQYF. CDR3 DNA: TGTGCCAGCAGCGGGAGCGGGCCCTCCTACGAGCAGTACTTC.

The V and J genes are TRBV7-9 and TRBJ2-1; possible D gene TRBD2, 6 bases. The germline V gene encodes CDR1 SEHNR and CDR2 FQNEAQ (reference sequence). V gave up 0 bases and J gave up 7 bases, with 10 bases separating them. The CDR3 runs 14 residues. Here the CDR3 reads CASSLALARNEQFF. CDR3 sequence (DNA): TGTGCCAGCAGCTTAGCACTAGCCAGGAATGAGCAGTTCTTC.

This clone appeared a single time. This chain connects TRBV9 to TRBJ2-3; TRBD1 or TRBD2 may be the D gene (6 bases each). CDR1 and CDR2 from the germline V gene are SGDLS and YYNGEE. Trimming cost V 4 bases and J 1 base, with 13 bases left between them. The CDR3 contains 15 residues. The CDR3 reads CASSRGGSGTDTQYF. Written as DNA, the CDR3 is TGTGCCAGCAGCCGAGGGGGGAGCGGCACAGATACGCAGTATTTT.

The chain couples TRBV30 to TRBJ2-1, with TRBD2 matching 11 bases. The CDR3 totals 13 residues. V lost 5 bases and J lost 5; bases outside the gene matches: 2. Germline values: CDR1 GTSNPN, CDR2 SVGIG (reference sequence). The CDR3 nucleotides are TGTGCCTGGGCGGGACTAGCGGACAATGAGCAGTTCTTC. This codes for CAWAGLADNEQFF. The variable domain in full, completed from reference TRBV30 and TRBJ2-1, reads SQTIHQWPATLVQPVGSPLSLECTVEGTSNPNLYWYRQAAGRGLQLLFYSVGIGQISSEVPQNLSASRPQDRQFILSSKKLLLSDSGFYLCAWAGLADNEQFFGPGTRLTVL.

The chain employs TRBV19 and TRBJ1-5; TRBD1 aligns across 10 bases. CDR1 is LNHDA, CDR2 SQIVND, per germline (reference sequence). CDR3 size: 18 residues. The V and J ends lost 1 base and 9 bases, in that order; junction bases with no gene match: 15. CDR3 protein: CASSIGGWDRGKVRPQHF. The CDR3 bases are TGTGCCAGTAGTATAGGGGGATGGGACAGGGGAAAGGTAAGGCCCCAGCATTTT.

This clone occurred once. V gene TRBV10-3 combines with J gene TRBJ2-7, with D uncertain. This CDR3 has 11 amino acids. V gave up 8 bases and J gave up 5 bases, with 10 bases separating them. Germline assignment: CDR1 ENHRY and CDR2 SYGVKD. This CDR3 reads CAILRAHEQYF. The CDR3, as DNA: TGTGCCATCCTCCGGGCCCACGAGCAGTACTTC.

The V call is TRBV19, the J call TRBJ2-5; tentative D call: TRBD1 (6 bases). The CDR3 has 14 amino acids. The germline gives CDR1 LNHDA, CDR2 SQIVND (reference sequence). Trimming took off 5 bases at V and 1 base at J, with 11 bases between the two ends. The CDR3 loop is CASSPTGIQETQYF. CDR3 nucleotide sequence: TGTGCCAGTAGTCCTACAGGGATCCAAGAGACCCAGTACTTC.

This rearrangement joins TRBV13 to TRBJ2-4; TRBD2 matches 9 bases. The trim removed 5 bases at V and 6 bases at J, leaving 8 bases unmatched. CDR1 is PRHDT, CDR2 FYEKMQ, per germline (reference sequence). The CDR3 length is 15 residues. This CDR3 is CASSKGLAARNIQYF. The CDR3, as DNA: TGTGCCAGCAGCAAGGGACTAGCAGCTCGAAACATTCAGTACTTC.

The J gene is TRBJ2-7, the V gene TRBV27; D is possibly TRBD1 (5 bases). CDR3 size: 11 residues. The V end lost 5 bases, the J end lost 4 bases, and 6 bases lay between the germline ends. The germline V gene has CDR1 MNHEY and CDR2 SMNVEV (reference sequence). The CDR3 DNA reads TGTGCCAGCAGTGCAGGGTACGAGCAGTACTTC. This gives the protein CASSAGYEQYF.